This TCR beta chain originates from a study of blood T cell repertoires in COVID-19. In the study's own analysis: Reference gene primer amplification gave nucleated cell count estimates. Method: immunoSEQ multiplex PCR; TCRdb's copy keeps in-frame clones and lacks some. The V and J calls and the clone size are those of that table, but D and trimming were determined from the DNA. The data contain around 360,000 clones, roughly 87% of them singletons. The V gene end was trimmed by 1 base and the J gene end by 3 bases; junction bases not matched to a gene: 7. Germline V CDR1 and CDR2: MGHRA, YSYEKL. There are 17 residues in the CDR3.

The clonotype was recovered from a woman aged 25 to 39 who had recovered from COVID-19. The chain employs TRBV4-1 and TRBJ2-3, with 10 bases lining up with TRBD2. Input material: PBMCs or T cells enriched from blood (not recorded which). The CDR3 protein is CASSQGPSGSKTDTQYF. CDR3 coding DNA: TGCGCCAGCAGCCAAGGTCCTAGCGGGAGCAAAACAGATACGCAGTATTTT.